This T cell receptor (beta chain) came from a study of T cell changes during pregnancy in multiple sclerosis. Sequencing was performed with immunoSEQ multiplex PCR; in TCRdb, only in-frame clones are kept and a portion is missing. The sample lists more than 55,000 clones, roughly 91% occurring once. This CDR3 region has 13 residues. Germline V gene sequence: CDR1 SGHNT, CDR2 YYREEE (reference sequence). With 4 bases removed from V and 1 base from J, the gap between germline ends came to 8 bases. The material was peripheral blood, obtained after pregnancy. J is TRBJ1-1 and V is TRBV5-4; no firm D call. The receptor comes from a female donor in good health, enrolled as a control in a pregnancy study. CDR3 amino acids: CASSPRENTEAFF. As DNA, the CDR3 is TGTGCCAGCAGCCCCCGAGAGAACACTGAAGCTTTCTTT.